Each of the 17 T cell receptor beta chains below was sequenced from the same sample in a study of T cell repertoires in cytomegalovirus infection. Their specific antigens are unknown. TCRdb used MiXCR to reprocess the reads, holding one entry per CDR3 protein. Altogether 69,000 or so distinct CDR3 sequences are present, 25% to 30% being singletons, with the ten largest covering about 60%. Sequencing used CD8+ T cells from cultured PBMCs, obtained from culture after CMV antigen stimulation. Receptors originate from a human donor in good health (CMV status not recorded). Some clones in this sample may be carry-over from other donors' samples.

For this clonotype: With a much larger clone just one base away, this may be a read error. This sequence joins TRBV12-3 or TRBV12-4 and TRBJ2-5, with 12 positions matching TRBD2. The CDR3 runs 12 residues. V dropped 8 bases and J dropped 7; count of bases not matched to a gene: 2. The CDR3 region has the DNA TGTGCCAGCCTGGGACTAGCGGGGACCCAGTACTTC. Its translation is CASLGLAGTQYF.

The chain recombines TRBV27 with TRBJ2-6; TRBD1 might be the D (6 bases). Per the germline V gene, CDR1 is MNHEY and CDR2 is SMNVEV (reference sequence). Trimming took off 3 bases at V and 3 bases at J, with 12 bases between the two ends. The CDR3 extends over 16 amino acids. CDR3 coding DNA: TGTGCCAGCAGTTTCTCTGCAGGGGATGGGGCCAACGTCCTGACTTTC. It translates to CASSFSAGDGANVLTF.

The CDR3 region is CASSLSGPTIRETQYF. CDR3 DNA: TGTGCCAGCAGTTTGTCGGGACCCACTATCCGGGAGACCCAGTACTTC. The chain is built from TRBV28 and TRBJ2-5; TRBD1 or TRBD2 may be the D gene (5 bases each). Between the trimmed V and J ends, which lost 3 bases and 5 bases, there was a span of 19 bases. CDR3 length: 16 amino acids. Germline V gene data show CDR1 as MDHEN and CDR2 as SYDVKM. Full variable domain (missing parts from reference TRBV28 and TRBJ2-5): DVKVTQSSRYLVKRTGEKVFLECVQDMDHENMFWYRQDPGLGLRLIYFSYDVKMKEKGDIPEGYSVSREKKERFSLILESASTNQTSMYLCASSLSGPTIRETQYFGPGTRLLVL.

This clonotype occurred many times. CDR3 protein: CASSLRNEGTEAFF. The CDR3 DNA sequence: TGTGCCAGCAGCTTAAGGAATGAAGGGACTGAAGCTTTCTTT. The chain uses TRBV7-2 and TRBJ1-1; D is uncertain. V lost 2 bases, J lost 5 bases, and 12 bases lay in between. This CDR3 region has 14 residues. Germline CDR1 and CDR2: SGHTA and FQGNSA.

This clonotype was counted between two and nine times. Its ends do not fully match the called genes, so a read error is possible. The chain employs TRBV12-5 and TRBJ2-7; 11 positions match TRBD2. This CDR3 spans 12 amino acids. CDR1 LGHNT and CDR2 FRNRAP come from the germline V gene. In DNA, the CDR3 is TGTGCTAGTGGTTTGGATCCGGGACTAGCGGTTTTC. Translated, it gives CASGLDPGLAVF.

This chain links TRBV20-1 with TRBJ2-1; D remains ambiguous. V was cut by 6 bases and J by 7 bases, with 19 bases left in between. The CDR3 consists of 14 residues. Looked up from germline, CDR1 is DFQATT and CDR2 is SNEGSKA (reference sequence). This CDR3 is CSARGTWVGNEQFF. The CDR3 coding sequence is TGCAGTGCGCGAGGCACTTGGGTTGGGAATGAGCAGTTCTTC.

The gene calls are TRBV19 and TRBJ1-5, with TRBD1 as a possible D gene (6 bases). Germline CDR1 reads LNHDA; CDR2 reads SQIVND (reference sequence). The CDR3 runs to 15 residues. Trimming took off 3 bases at V and 4 bases at J, with 13 bases between the two ends. The DNA for the CDR3 is TGTGCCAGTAGTATTAGTGACAGGACGAATCAGCCCCAGCATTTT. It encodes CASSISDRTNQPQHF.

The chain's CDR3 is CAMTGGGTTGELFF. CDR3 sequence (DNA): TGTGCCATGACCGGGGGAGGTACCACCGGGGAGCTGTTTTTT. The V and J genes are TRBV10-3 and TRBJ2-2; perhaps TRBD2 as D (6 bases). The length of the CDR3 is 14 residues. The germline V gene encodes CDR1 ENHRY and CDR2 SYGVKD. Trimming removed 9 bases at V and 4 bases at J, with 15 bases between.

This clonotype was observed a few times. The V call is TRBV19, the J call TRBJ1-5, with TRBD1 matching over 12 bases. The ends lost 2 bases at V and 2 bases at J; junction bases unmatched: 4. CDR1 LNHDA and CDR2 SQIVND come from the germline V gene (reference sequence). This CDR3 region has 17 residues. CDR3 sequence: CASSITGQGAGNQPQHF. As DNA, the CDR3 is TGTGCCAGTAGTATAACGGGACAGGGGGCAGGCAATCAGCCCCAGCATTTT.

The chain is built from TRBV4-3 and TRBJ2-7; D is possibly TRBD2 (6 bases). The germline gives CDR1 LGHNA, CDR2 YSLEER. The CDR3 contains 15 residues. The V end was cut by 0 bases, the J end by 4 bases, with 13 bases between. The CDR3 nucleotides read TGCGCCAGCAGCCAAGATCCGGGAGATCGATACGAGCAGTACTTC. It specifies CASSQDPGDRYEQYF.

In its sample, this clonotype was seen a few times. The V call is TRBV6-6, the J call TRBJ2-7; D gene uncertain. Trimming shortened V by 4 bases and J by 1 base, and 8 bases separated the two germline ends. The CDR3 has 13 residues. Looked up from germline, CDR1 is MNHNY and CDR2 is SVGAGI (reference sequence). The CDR3 sequence: CASSFYISYEQYF. CDR3 nucleotides: TGTGCCAGCAGTTTCTACATTTCCTACGAGCAGTACTTC.

This clonotype was recorded a few times. The chain has TRBV7-8 and TRBJ1-1; D is ambiguous. The germline V gene has CDR1 SGHVS and CDR2 FQNEAQ. The CDR3 has 13 amino acids. Trimming removed 1 base at V and 5 bases at J, with 8 bases between. CDR3 bases: TGTGCCAGCAGCTTAGGTGGATTAACTGAAGCTTTCTTT. It yields the protein CASSLGGLTEAFF.

The chain is built from TRBV9 and TRBJ2-6; possible D gene TRBD1, 5 bases. Trimming left V 1 base short and J 1 base short, with 9 bases between. The CDR3 extends over 16 amino acids. The germline V gene has CDR1 SGDLS and CDR2 YYNGEE. CDR3 region: CASSVSSGSGANVLTF. The CDR3 bases are TGTGCCAGCAGCGTATCCTCAGGGTCTGGGGCCAACGTCCTGACTTTC.

J is TRBJ2-7 and V is TRBV30, with a tentative D call TRBD2 (5 bases). CDR1 GTSNPN and CDR2 SVGIG come from the germline V gene (reference sequence). This CDR3 has 14 amino acids. Trimming took off 2 bases at V and 1 base at J, with 12 bases between the two ends. The CDR3 is CAWSSRTGSYEQYF. The CDR3, as DNA: TGTGCCTGGAGTTCGAGGACGGGATCCTACGAGCAGTACTTC.

This clonotype was counted only a few times. This chain uses TRBV27 with TRBJ1-4; D gene ambiguous. The V end lost 5 bases, the J end lost 8 bases, and 15 bases lay between the germline ends. The CDR3 loop spans 14 amino acids. CDR1 and CDR2 from the germline V gene are MNHEY and SMNVEV (reference sequence). The CDR3: CASSPLGGREKLFF. DNA for the CDR3: TGTGCCAGCAGTCCCTTAGGAGGGCGCGAAAAACTGTTTTTT.

This clonotype was seen a handful of times. The chain has TRBV20-1 and TRBJ1-1; TRBD1 matches at 7 bases. CDR3 length equals 15 residues. J lost 2 bases, V lost 0 bases, and 6 bases had no gene match. Germline values: CDR1 DFQATT, CDR2 SNEGSKA (reference sequence). CDR3 nucleotides: TGCAGTGCTAGAGATTTTGGGACAGACAACACTGAAGCTTTCTTT. Amino acid sequence: CSARDFGTDNTEAFF.

This clonotype was observed many times. The CDR3 bases are TGTGCCATCAGTCCGTCCCGGGACAGGGTAACCGGGGAGCTGTTTTTT. Translating gives CAISPSRDRVTGELFF. The gene calls are TRBV10-3 and TRBJ2-2, with TRBD1 matching over 9 bases. This CDR3 has 16 amino acids. The germline V gene has CDR1 ENHRY and CDR2 SYGVKD. Unmatched junction bases numbered 9, after V lost 5 bases and J lost 5 bases.